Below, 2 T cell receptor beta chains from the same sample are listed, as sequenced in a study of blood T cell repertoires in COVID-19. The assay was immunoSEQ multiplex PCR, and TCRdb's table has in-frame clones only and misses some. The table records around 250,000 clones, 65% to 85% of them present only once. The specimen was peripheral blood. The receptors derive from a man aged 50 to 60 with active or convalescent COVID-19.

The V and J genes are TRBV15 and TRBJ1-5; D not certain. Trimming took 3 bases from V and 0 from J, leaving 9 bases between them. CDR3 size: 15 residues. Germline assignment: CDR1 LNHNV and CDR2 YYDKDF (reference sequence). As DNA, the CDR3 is TGTGCCACCAGCAGCCCAACAGTTAGCAATCAGCCCCAGCATTTT. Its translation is CATSSPTVSNQPQHF.

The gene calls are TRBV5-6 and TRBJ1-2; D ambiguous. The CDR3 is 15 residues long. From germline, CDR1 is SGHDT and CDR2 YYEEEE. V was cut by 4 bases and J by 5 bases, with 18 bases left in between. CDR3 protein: CASSLGLSRRYGYTF. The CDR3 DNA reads TGTGCCAGCAGCCTTGGACTTTCCCGGAGGTATGGCTACACCTTC.